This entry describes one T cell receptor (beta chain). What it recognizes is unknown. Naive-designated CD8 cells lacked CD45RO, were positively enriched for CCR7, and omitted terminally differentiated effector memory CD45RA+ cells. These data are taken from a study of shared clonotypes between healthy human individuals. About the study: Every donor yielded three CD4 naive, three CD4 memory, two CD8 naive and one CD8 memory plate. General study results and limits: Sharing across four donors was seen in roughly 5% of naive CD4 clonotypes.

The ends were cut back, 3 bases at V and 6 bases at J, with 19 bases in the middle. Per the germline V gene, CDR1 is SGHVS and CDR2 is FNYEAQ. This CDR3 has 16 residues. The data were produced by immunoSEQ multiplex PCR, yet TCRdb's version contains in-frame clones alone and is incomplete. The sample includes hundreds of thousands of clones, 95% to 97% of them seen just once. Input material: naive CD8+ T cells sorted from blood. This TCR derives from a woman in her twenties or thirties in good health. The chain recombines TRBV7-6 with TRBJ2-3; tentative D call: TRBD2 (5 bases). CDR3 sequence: CASSLVLSEGRDTQYF. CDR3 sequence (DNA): TGTGCCAGCAGCTTGGTCCTGAGCGAGGGCCGGGATACGCAGTATTTT.